The subject of this entry is one TCR beta chain. It has no known antigen specificity. Base qualities are not recorded, but no much larger clone differs from it by a single base. The CDR3 runs 13 amino acids, cysteine and phenylalanine included. Only the CDR3 DNA is retained, 39 bases long and in frame from the first base. Relative to germline, V is 5 bases shorter and J is 2 bases shorter, with 10 bases between their ends. Looking up the germline V gene (reference sequence) yields CDR1 MNHEY and CDR2 SMNVEV. The record originates from a study of T cell responses to AZD1222 COVID-19 vaccine (dated by TCRdb to about 2021). About the investigation overall: Because spike-specific TCR depth and breadth did not differ between the two schedules, AZD1222 recipients who got a second dose at roughly 4 weeks were pooled with those who got a second dose at roughly 12 weeks. TCR sequencing covered 230 to 250 trial participants: 207 given two doses of AZD1222 and 26 given two doses of MenACWY control vaccine. Trial participants were enrolled into age subgroups of 18-55, 56-69 and 70-plus years, which contained 148, 28 and 57 TCR-sequenced participants, respectively. Results and caveats for the whole study, not just this receptor: Reportedly, almost half of the unique spike-specific TCRs recognized epitopes lying outside the regions that are mutated in the B.1.351 and B.1.1.7 variants. The 56-69-year group was small, and its depth increase did not reach significance, likely because of low power. Spike-specific TCR breadth and depth rose significantly after two AZD1222 doses compared with day 0 and with MenACWY recipients. Only 5 to 7 AZD1222 recipients were SARS-CoV-2 seropositive at baseline, limiting conclusions about previously exposed vaccinees. No day 14 peak-response samples were available, so repertoires were characterized only after the peak T cell response. Participants were mostly white British and included more females than males, and it was suggested by the authors that clonal diversity may have been underestimated. The whole spike protein was spanned by vaccine-associated CD4 TCRs, and dominant responses were seen in regions 160-218 and 743-854.

Sample time point, as interpreted from the label and publication: baseline before first vaccination. Samples from vaccinated people were obtained from the UK trials COV001 and COV002, which included a single-blind randomized controlled phase 2/3 trial of AZD1222 (ChAdOx1 nCoV-19) in healthy adults. For TCRbeta chain sequencing, PBMC samples from trial participants were taken at day 0 and at day 28 after the second dose. The CDR3 regions of human TCRbeta chains were subjected to immunosequencing. The study's own analysis went as follows. Repertoire TCRs were matched against a reference library of SARS-CoV-2-specific TCRs generated with the MIRA antigen-specificity platform. Breadth was defined as the fraction of unique TCRs that were SARS-CoV-2-associated. Depth was defined as the fraction of total T cells that were SARS-CoV-2-associated. Each spike-specific TCR was assigned to its reactive spike region and to a CD4 or CD8 class using the MIRA data. Log10-transformed breadth and depth values were compared by one-way ANOVA with Sidak's multiple comparisons tests. Held by TCRdb, this immuneACCESS table contains in-frame sequences only and omits some clones. Under half of the omission traces to an unresolved V gene where checked; the cause of the rest is unknown. For V, J and clone size, that table is used; D and trimming come from the DNA. The sample profile shows 150,000 to 200,000 clones; 85% to 90% of them were found once. The leading ten clones occupy more than 0.4% of the sample.

Sequencing was performed on peripheral blood, taken on day 0 of AZD1222 vaccination. This TCR derives from an adult in good health. The sequence joins TRBV27 to TRBJ2-7; TRBD1 might be the D gene, on 6 matching bases. CDR3 region: CASSHGQPYEQYF. The nucleotides are TGTGCCAGCAGTCACGGACAGCCCTACGAGCAGTACTTC.